These 3 T cell receptor beta chains share one sample of origin, sequenced in a study of cytomegalovirus exposure and HLA in healthy donors. Here immunoSEQ multiplex PCR was the method, and the copy in TCRdb shows in-frame clones only, minus some. The profile shows about 250,000 clones, roughly nine tenths of them singletons. Sequences were obtained from PBMCs. The receptor source for this set is a man between 18 and 29 years old in good health and CMV-seropositive.

The chain carries TRBV4-3 and TRBJ1-2; 10 bases line up with TRBD1. Per the germline V gene, CDR1 is LGHNA and CDR2 is YSLEER. The V and J ends lost 3 bases and 8 bases, in that order; junction bases with no gene match: 6. This CDR3 contains 14 residues. CDR3 coding DNA: TGCGCCAGCAGCCAGCCCGGGACAGGGGACGGCTACACCTTC. Its protein product is CASSQPGTGDGYTF.

The chain links TRBV5-4 to TRBJ1-2, with unresolved D. Germline CDR1 and CDR2: SGHNT and YYREEE (reference sequence). The V end lost 1 base, the J end lost 8 bases, and 12 bases lay between the germline ends. This CDR3 comprises 13 residues. The DNA of the CDR3 is TGTGCCAGCAGCTTGAGAGACGCTGGCGGCTACACCTTC. Translation gives CASSLRDAGGYTF.

The chain has TRBV5-1 and TRBJ2-7; D may be TRBD1 or TRBD2 (5 bases each). With 3 bases removed from V and 3 bases from J, the gap between germline ends came to 7 bases. There are 12 residues in the CDR3. CDR1 is SGHRS, CDR2 YFSETQ, per germline. CDR3 region: CASSWDGYEQYF. The CDR3 DNA follows: TGCGCCAGCAGCTGGGACGGCTACGAGCAGTACTTC.